Listed below are T cell receptor beta chains from one sample, sequenced in a study of lymphopenia after photon versus proton radiotherapy. Only in-frame clones appear in the TCRdb table, and some are missing; sequencing was by immunoSEQ multiplex PCR. In the table there are 150,000 or so clones, 80% to 90% of which are singletons. This material consisted of peripheral blood, taken from a patient treated with photon-based radiotherapy. These receptors were obtained from a man aged 50 to 60 with gastric cancer. CDR3s include the opening cysteine and the closing phenylalanine or tryptophan. A D gene is named only where the DNA matches it firmly. Not all rows give a size; the values are once, few, many and, for expanded clones, a class.

d_call clone_size j_call cdr3_length v_call cdr3_nt cdr3_aa
NA NA TRBJ1-1 11 TRBV20-1 TGCAGGGCAGACGAGGGAACTGAAGCTTTCTTT CRADEGTEAFF
TRBD2 NA TRBJ2-1 16 TRBV5-5 TGTGCCAGCAGCACCGGACTAGCGGGTTCCTACAATGAGCAGTTCTTC CASSTGLAGSYNEQFF
TRBD1 once TRBJ2-3 15 TRBV11-3 TGTGCCAGCAGCTTAGGACAGGGGAGCACAGATACGCAGTATTTT CASSLGQGSTDTQYF
TRBD2 NA TRBJ2-2 16 TRBV11-2 TGTGCCAGCAGCCAACTTACTAGCGGGAATACCGGGGAGCTGTTTTTT CASSQLTSGNTGELFF
TRBD1 once TRBJ1-2 14 TRBV9 TGTGCCAGCGGCCGGGACAGGGGGCATGATGGCTACACCTTC CASGRDRGHDGYTF
NA NA TRBJ1-1 13 TRBV5-1 TGCGCCAGCAGCTTGATCGTGAACACTGAAGCTTTCTTT CASSLIVNTEAFF
NA NA TRBJ1-1 14 TRBV28 TGTGCCAGCAGTTTATTGAGGGGTTCATCTGAAGCTTTCTTT CASSLLRGSSEAFF
TRBD1 NA TRBJ2-1 15 TRBV6-5 TGTGCCAGCAGTCCGACAGGGATTTCCTACAATGAGCAGTTCTTC CASSPTGISYNEQFF
TRBD1 NA TRBJ2-7 14 TRBV5-1 TGCGCCAGCAGCACCGGACAGGGATCGGGCGAGCAGTACTTC CASSTGQGSGEQYF
TRBD2 NA TRBJ2-5 14 TRBV16 TGTGCCAGCAGCGGCATACTAGCGGAAGAGACCCAGTACTTC CASSGILAEETQYF
TRBD2 NA TRBJ2-3 18 TRBV4-1 TGCGCCAGCAGCCTACTTTACTCATCTAGCGGGAACACAGATACGCAGTATTTT CASSLLYSSSGNTDTQYF
TRBD1 NA TRBJ2-7 12 TRBV30 TGTGCCTGGTCGGGACAGGGTTACGAGCAGTACTTC CAWSGQGYEQYF
NA few TRBJ1-5 14 TRBV19 TGTGCCAGTACCGATCCCGCCGCTCGGGAGCCCCAGCATTTT CASTDPAAREPQHF
NA NA TRBJ1-5 15 TRBV5-1 TGCGCCAGCAGCTACGGGGACGGGAGCAATCAGCCCCAGCATTTT CASSYGDGSNQPQHF
NA NA TRBJ2-7 11 TRBV30 TGTGCCTGGAGTGCCGAGTACGAGCAGTACTTC CAWSAEYEQYF
NA NA TRBJ2-5 15 TRBV5-1 TGCGCCAGCACCAAAATGGGAAAAGGTGGGGAGACCCAGTACTTC CASTKMGKGGETQYF
TRBD1 NA TRBJ2-4 18 TRBV19 TGTGCCAGTAGTTCGGGGACAGGGCTTGTGTTAGCCAAAAACATTCAGTACTTC CASSSGTGLVLAKNIQYF
NA once TRBJ2-4 17 TRBV7-2 TGTGCCAGCAGCTCCCAAGGACATTTATTAGCCAAAAACATTCAGTACTTC CASSSQGHLLAKNIQYF
NA NA TRBJ1-4 12 TRBV29-1 TGCAGCGTATGGGGGGGAGATGAAAAACTGTTTTTT CSVWGGDEKLFF
NA NA TRBJ2-2 16 TRBV5-8 TGTGCCAGCAGCTTAATTCGGGCCGTAACAGCCGGGGAGCTGTTTTTT CASSLIRAVTAGELFF
NA NA TRBJ2-7 17 TRBV15 TGTGCCACCAGCAGCTTCATTAGAAGGGGAAGCTCCTACGAGCAGTACTTC CATSSFIRRGSSYEQYF
TRBD2 NA TRBJ2-3 16 TRBV15 TGTGCCACCAGCGGAGGATCTGGGCGGGAGAAAGATACGCAGTATTTT CATSGGSGREKDTQYF
NA NA TRBJ1-1 12 TRBV10-3 TGTGCCACCAGGGAATCGAACACTGAAGCTTTCTTT CATRESNTEAFF
TRBD1 NA TRBJ2-7 13 TRBV19 TGTGCCAGATCGGGACAGGGGGCCTACGAGCAGTACTTC CARSGQGAYEQYF
NA once TRBJ2-2 18 TRBV2 TGTGCCAGCAGTGAAGTTCCGGACTACACATCCATCCTAGGGGAGCTGTTTTTT CASSEVPDYTSILGELFF
TRBD1 NA TRBJ2-7 14 TRBV5-6 TGTGCCAGCAGCTTCAGGGACAGAACCTACGAGCAGTACTTC CASSFRDRTYEQYF
TRBD1 NA TRBJ2-7 16 TRBV28 TGTGCCAGCAGTTTAGAGACAGGGATCAGGACCTACGAGCAGTACTTC CASSLETGIRTYEQYF
NA NA TRBJ2-3 17 TRBV7-9 TGTGCCAGCAGCCCACCCCTCGGCATCGCCGGAGCAGATACGCAGTATTTT CASSPPLGIAGADTQYF
NA NA TRBJ2-7 13 TRBV11-2 TGTGCCAGCAGGTACCCGGGTGTGGGCGAGCAGTACTTC CASRYPGVGEQYF
NA once TRBJ2-2 13 TRBV5-1 TGCGCCAGCAGCCACGCGAACACCGGGGAGCTGTTTTTT CASSHANTGELFF
NA NA TRBJ1-5 13 TRBV14 TGTGCCAGCAGGAGGGGGGGGGAACAGCCCCAGCATTTT CASRRGGEQPQHF
TRBD2 NA TRBJ2-1 13 TRBV10-3 TGTGCCATCCGGACTAGCGGGAGTGATGAGCAGTTCTTC CAIRTSGSDEQFF
TRBD2 NA TRBJ2-3 16 TRBV5-1 TGCGCCAGCAGCATGGGACTAGCGCGGGGGGAAGATACGCAGTATTTT CASSMGLARGEDTQYF
NA NA TRBJ1-5 16 TRBV19 TGTGCCAGTAGTATGAAGGGGATGGGTGTGGATCAGCCCCAGCATTTT CASSMKGMGVDQPQHF
NA NA TRBJ1-1 14 TRBV6-5 TGTGCCAGCAGCCTACAGGTTATGAACACTGAAGCTTTCTTT CASSLQVMNTEAFF
NA NA TRBJ2-7 13 TRBV6-1 TGTGCCAGCAGTGTTCACAGTAACTACGAGCAGTACTTC CASSVHSNYEQYF
NA NA TRBJ1-5 15 TRBV15 TGTGCCACCAGCAGAGATGGCGACATCAATCAGCCCCAGCATTTT CATSRDGDINQPQHF
TRBD1 few TRBJ2-7 16 TRBV9 TGTGCCAGCAGCGTTTCCCAGGGGGCTGGGTTCTACGAGCAGTACTTC CASSVSQGAGFYEQYF
NA NA TRBJ2-1 13 TRBV7-9 TGTGCCAGCAGCTTCCGGCCGGACAATGAGCAGTTCTTC CASSFRPDNEQFF
TRBD2 few TRBJ2-3 16 TRBV29-1 TGCAGCGTTGAGGGCGGGAGGGCCTATTCTACAGATACGCAGTATTTT CSVEGGRAYSTDTQYF
NA once TRBJ1-1 15 TRBV9 TGTGCCAGCAGCGTAGGGGGGACGATGGGCACTGAAGCTTTCTTT CASSVGGTMGTEAFF
NA NA TRBJ1-3 16 TRBV5-5 TGTGCCAGCAGCTTGACAGGTCCGAGCTCTGGAAACACCATATATTTT CASSLTGPSSGNTIYF
TRBD1 NA TRBJ1-2 13 TRBV7-9 TGTGCCAGCAGCTTACAGGGGGTCTATGGCTACACCTTC CASSLQGVYGYTF
NA once TRBJ1-1 13 TRBV18 TGTGCCAGCTCACCCAGTGGGAACACTGAAGCTTTCTTT CASSPSGNTEAFF
TRBD2 NA TRBJ2-7 14 TRBV6-5 TGTGCCAGCAGTTACTCGCGGGAGGGCTACGAGCAGTACTTC CASSYSREGYEQYF